Sequencing of this TCR beta chain was carried out in a study of blood T cell repertoires in COVID-19. Generated by immunoSEQ multiplex PCR, the TCRdb table keeps only in-frame clones and is missing some. Here the sample spans a few hundred thousand clones, about 85% being singletons. Specimen: PBMCs or T cells enriched from blood (not recorded which). The clonotype was recovered from a woman aged 25 to 39 who had recovered from COVID-19.

CDR3 residues: CASSQGTGGFPNYGYTF. The CDR3 coding sequence is TGCGCCAGCAGCCAAGGGACAGGGGGCTTCCCGAACTATGGCTACACCTTC. The J gene is TRBJ1-2, the V gene TRBV4-1; 11 positions match TRBD1. Losses at the gene ends were 1 base for V and 2 bases for J; bases not matched to a gene: 6. Per germline, CDR1 MGHRA and CDR2 YSYEKL. The CDR3 loop spans 17 amino acids.